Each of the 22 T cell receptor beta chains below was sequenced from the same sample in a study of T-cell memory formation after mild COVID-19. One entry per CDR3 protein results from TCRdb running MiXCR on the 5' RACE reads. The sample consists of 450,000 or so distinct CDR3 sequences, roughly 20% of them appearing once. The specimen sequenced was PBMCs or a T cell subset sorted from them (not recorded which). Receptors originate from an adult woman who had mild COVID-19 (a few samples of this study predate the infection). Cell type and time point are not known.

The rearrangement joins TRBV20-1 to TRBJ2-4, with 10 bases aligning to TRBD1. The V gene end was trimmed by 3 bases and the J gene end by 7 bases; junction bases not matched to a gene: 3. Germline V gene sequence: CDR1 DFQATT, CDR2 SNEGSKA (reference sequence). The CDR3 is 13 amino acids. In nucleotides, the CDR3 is TGCAGTGCTAGTGGACAGGGGGGGAACATTCAGTACTTC. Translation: CSASGQGGNIQYF.

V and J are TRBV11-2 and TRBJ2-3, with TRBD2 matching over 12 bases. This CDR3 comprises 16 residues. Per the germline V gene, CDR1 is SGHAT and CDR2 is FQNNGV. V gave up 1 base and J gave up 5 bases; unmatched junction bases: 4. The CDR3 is CASSLGLAGGEDTQYF. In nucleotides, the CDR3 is TGTGCCAGCAGCTTAGGGCTAGCGGGGGGGGAAGATACGCAGTATTTT.

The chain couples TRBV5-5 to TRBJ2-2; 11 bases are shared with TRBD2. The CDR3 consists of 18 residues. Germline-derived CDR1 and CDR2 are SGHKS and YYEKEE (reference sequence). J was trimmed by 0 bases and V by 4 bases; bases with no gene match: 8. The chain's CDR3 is CASSLGLAAVANTGELFF. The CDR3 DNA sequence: TGTGCCAGCAGCCTGGGACTAGCGGCAGTCGCGAACACCGGGGAGCTGTTTTTT.

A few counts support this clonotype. The CDR3 loop reads CASSYSATQNYGYTF. The CDR3 DNA sequence: TGTGCCAGCAGTTACTCAGCCACACAGAACTATGGCTACACCTTC. The chain uses TRBV6-5 and TRBJ1-2; D unclear. The CDR3 length is 15 residues. Germline V gene sequence: CDR1 MNHEY, CDR2 SVGAGI. V gave up 0 bases and J gave up 2 bases, with 10 bases separating them.

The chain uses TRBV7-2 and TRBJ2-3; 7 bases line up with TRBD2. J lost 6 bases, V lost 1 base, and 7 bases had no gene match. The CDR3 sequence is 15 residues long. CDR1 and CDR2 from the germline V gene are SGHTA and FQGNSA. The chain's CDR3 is CASSLGSGKVDTQYF. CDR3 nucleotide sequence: TGTGCCAGCAGCTTAGGAAGCGGGAAGGTGGATACGCAGTATTTT.

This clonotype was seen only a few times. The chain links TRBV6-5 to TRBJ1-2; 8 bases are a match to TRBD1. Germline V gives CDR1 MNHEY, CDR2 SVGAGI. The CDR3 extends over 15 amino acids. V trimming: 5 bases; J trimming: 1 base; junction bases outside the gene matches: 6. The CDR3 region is CASSDRTGLNYGYTF. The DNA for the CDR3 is TGTGCCAGCAGTGACCGGACAGGGCTTAACTATGGCTACACCTTC.

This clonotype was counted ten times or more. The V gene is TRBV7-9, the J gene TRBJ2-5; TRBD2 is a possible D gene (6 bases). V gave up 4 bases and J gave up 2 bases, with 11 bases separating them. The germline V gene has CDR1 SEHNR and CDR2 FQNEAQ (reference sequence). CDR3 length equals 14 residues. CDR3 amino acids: CASSWGLPQETQYF. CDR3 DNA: TGTGCCAGCAGCTGGGGACTGCCGCAAGAGACCCAGTACTTC. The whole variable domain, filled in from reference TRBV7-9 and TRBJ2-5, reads DTGVSQNPRHKITKRGQNVTFRCDPISEHNRLYWYRQTLGQGPEFLTYFQNEAQLEKSRLLSDRFSAERPKGSFSTLEIQRTEQGDSAMYLCASSWGLPQETQYFGPGTRLLVL.

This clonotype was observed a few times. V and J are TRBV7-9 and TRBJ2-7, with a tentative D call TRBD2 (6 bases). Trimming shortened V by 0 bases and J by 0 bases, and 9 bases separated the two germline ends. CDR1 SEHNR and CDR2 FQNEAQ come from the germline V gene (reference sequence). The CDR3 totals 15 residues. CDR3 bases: TGTGCCAGCAGCTTAGCGGGAGGAACCTCCTACGAGCAGTACTTC. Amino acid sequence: CASSLAGGTSYEQYF.

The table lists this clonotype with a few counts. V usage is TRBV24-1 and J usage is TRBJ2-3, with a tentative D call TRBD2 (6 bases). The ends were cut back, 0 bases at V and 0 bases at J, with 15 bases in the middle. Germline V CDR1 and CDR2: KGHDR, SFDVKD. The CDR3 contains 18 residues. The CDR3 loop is CATSDLESRDSSTDTQYF. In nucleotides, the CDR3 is TGTGCCACCAGTGATTTGGAATCTCGGGACTCTAGCACAGATACGCAGTATTTT.

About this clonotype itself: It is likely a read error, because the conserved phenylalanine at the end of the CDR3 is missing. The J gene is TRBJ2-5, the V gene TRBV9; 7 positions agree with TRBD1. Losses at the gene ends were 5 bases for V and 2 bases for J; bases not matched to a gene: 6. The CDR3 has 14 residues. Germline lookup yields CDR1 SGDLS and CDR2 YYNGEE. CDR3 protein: CASSPGGGQETQYL. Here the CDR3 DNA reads TGTGCCAGCAGTCCAGGGGGTGGTCAAGAGACCCAGTACTTA.

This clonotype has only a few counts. The CDR3 region has the DNA TGCAGCGTTGAAGACCCGAAGTACGGGAGGGGGGGGTACCAAGAGACCCAGTACTTC. It encodes CSVEDPKYGRGGYQETQYF. The chain employs TRBV29-1 and TRBJ2-5; 8 positions agree with TRBD2. The CDR3 is 19 residues long. V trimming: 0 bases; J trimming: 0 bases; junction bases outside the gene matches: 15. In germline, CDR1 is SQVTM, CDR2 ANQGSEA.

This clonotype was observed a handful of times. The chain's CDR3 is CASSLSGTGDTEAFF. The DNA of the CDR3 is TGCGCCAGCAGCTTGTCGGGTACGGGGGACACTGAAGCTTTCTTT. The V and J genes are TRBV5-1 and TRBJ1-1, with TRBD1 as a possible D gene (5 bases). Germline CDR1 reads SGHRS; CDR2 reads YFSETQ. This CDR3 is 15 amino acids long. V dropped 1 base and J dropped 3 bases, with 13 bases sitting between them. The full variable domain, in which reference TRBV5-1 and TRBJ1-1 provide the parts outside the CDR3, is KAGVTQTPRYLIKTRGQQVTLSCSPISGHRSVSWYQQTPGQGLQFLFEYFSETQRNKGNFPGRFSGRQFSNSRSEMNVSTLELGDSALYLCASSLSGTGDTEAFFGQGTRLTVV.

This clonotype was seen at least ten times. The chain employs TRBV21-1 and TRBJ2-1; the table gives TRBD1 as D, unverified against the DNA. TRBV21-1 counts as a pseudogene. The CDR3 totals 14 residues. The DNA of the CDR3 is TGTGCCCAGAGGGGTGAAGGCCTGTACAATGAGCAGTTCTTC. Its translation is CAQRGEGLYNEQFF.

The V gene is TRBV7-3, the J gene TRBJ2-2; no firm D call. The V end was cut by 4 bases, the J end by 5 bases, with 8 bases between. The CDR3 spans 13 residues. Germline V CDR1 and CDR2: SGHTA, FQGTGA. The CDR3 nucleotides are TGTGCCAGCAGCTCCTCATTAACCGGGGAGCTGTTTTTT. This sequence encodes CASSSSLTGELFF.

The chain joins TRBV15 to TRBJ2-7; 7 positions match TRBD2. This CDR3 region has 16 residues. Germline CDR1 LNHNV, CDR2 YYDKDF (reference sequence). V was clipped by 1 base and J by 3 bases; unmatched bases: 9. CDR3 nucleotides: TGTGCCACCAGCAGAGTGGGTGGGACTAATGACTACGAGCAGTACTTC. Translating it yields CATSRVGGTNDYEQYF.

CDR3 DNA: TGTGCCAGCACGGGACCGGTCAACACTGAAGCTTTCTTT. Residues: CASTGPVNTEAFF. The chain combines TRBV6-1 with TRBJ1-1, with a possible D match to TRBD1 (5 bases). The V end was cut by 7 bases, the J end by 2 bases, with 11 bases between. CDR1 MNHNS and CDR2 SASEGT come from the germline V gene. The CDR3 consists of 13 residues.

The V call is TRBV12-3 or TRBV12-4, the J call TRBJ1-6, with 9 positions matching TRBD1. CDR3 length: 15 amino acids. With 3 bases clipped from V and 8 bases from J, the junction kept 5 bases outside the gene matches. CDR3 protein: CASSLGQGPYSPLHF. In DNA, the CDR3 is TGTGCCAGCAGTTTGGGACAGGGACCTTATTCACCCCTCCACTTT.

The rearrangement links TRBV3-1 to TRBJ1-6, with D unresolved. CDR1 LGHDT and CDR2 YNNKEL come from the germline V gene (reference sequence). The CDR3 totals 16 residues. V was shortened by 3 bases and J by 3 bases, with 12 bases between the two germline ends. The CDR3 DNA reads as TGTGCCAGCAGCCAGCCACCGGGCCACTATAATTCACCCCTCCACTTT. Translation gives CASSQPPGHYNSPLHF.

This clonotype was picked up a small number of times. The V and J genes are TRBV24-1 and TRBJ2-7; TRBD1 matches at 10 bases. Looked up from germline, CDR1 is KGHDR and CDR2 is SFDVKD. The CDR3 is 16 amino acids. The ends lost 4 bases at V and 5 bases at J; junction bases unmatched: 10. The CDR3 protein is CATSDPLGGQGDEQYF. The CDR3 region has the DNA TGTGCCACCAGTGACCCACTAGGAGGACAGGGGGACGAGCAGTACTTC.

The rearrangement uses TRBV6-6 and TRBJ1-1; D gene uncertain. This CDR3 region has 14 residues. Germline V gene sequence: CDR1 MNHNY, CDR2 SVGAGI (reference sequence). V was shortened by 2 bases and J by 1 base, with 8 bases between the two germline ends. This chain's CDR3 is CASSYGRKNTEAFF. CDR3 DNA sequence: TGTGCCAGCAGTTACGGACGGAAGAACACTGAAGCTTTCTTT.

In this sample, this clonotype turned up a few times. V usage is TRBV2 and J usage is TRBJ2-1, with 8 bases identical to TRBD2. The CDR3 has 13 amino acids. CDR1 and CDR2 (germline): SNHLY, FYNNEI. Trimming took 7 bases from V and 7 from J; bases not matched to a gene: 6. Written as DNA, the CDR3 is TGTGCCAGCACCGGGACTAGGGGAAATGAGCAGTTCTTC. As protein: CASTGTRGNEQFF.

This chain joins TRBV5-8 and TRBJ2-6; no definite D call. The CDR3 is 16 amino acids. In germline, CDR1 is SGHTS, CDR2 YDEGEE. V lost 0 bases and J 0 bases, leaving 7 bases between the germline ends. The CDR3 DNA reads TGTGCCAGCAGCTTGGACTACATCTCTGGGGCCAACGTCCTGACTTTC. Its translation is CASSLDYISGANVLTF.